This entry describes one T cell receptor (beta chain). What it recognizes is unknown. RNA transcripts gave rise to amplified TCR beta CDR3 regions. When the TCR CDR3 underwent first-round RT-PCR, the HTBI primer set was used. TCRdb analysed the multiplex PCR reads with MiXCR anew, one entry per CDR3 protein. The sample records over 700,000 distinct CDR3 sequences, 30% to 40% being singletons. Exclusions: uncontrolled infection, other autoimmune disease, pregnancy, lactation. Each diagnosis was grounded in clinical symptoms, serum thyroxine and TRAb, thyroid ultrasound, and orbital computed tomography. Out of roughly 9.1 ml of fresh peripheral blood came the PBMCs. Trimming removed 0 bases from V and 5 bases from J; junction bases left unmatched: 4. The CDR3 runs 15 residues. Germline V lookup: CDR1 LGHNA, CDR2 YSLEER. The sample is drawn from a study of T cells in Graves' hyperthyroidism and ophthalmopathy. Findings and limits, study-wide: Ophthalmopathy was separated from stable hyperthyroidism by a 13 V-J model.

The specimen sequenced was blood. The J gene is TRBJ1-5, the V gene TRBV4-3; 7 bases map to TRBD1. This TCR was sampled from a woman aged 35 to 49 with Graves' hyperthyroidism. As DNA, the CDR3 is TGCGCCAGCAGCCAAGAGAGACAGGGTTATCAGCCCCAGCATTTT. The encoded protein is CASSQERQGYQPQHF.